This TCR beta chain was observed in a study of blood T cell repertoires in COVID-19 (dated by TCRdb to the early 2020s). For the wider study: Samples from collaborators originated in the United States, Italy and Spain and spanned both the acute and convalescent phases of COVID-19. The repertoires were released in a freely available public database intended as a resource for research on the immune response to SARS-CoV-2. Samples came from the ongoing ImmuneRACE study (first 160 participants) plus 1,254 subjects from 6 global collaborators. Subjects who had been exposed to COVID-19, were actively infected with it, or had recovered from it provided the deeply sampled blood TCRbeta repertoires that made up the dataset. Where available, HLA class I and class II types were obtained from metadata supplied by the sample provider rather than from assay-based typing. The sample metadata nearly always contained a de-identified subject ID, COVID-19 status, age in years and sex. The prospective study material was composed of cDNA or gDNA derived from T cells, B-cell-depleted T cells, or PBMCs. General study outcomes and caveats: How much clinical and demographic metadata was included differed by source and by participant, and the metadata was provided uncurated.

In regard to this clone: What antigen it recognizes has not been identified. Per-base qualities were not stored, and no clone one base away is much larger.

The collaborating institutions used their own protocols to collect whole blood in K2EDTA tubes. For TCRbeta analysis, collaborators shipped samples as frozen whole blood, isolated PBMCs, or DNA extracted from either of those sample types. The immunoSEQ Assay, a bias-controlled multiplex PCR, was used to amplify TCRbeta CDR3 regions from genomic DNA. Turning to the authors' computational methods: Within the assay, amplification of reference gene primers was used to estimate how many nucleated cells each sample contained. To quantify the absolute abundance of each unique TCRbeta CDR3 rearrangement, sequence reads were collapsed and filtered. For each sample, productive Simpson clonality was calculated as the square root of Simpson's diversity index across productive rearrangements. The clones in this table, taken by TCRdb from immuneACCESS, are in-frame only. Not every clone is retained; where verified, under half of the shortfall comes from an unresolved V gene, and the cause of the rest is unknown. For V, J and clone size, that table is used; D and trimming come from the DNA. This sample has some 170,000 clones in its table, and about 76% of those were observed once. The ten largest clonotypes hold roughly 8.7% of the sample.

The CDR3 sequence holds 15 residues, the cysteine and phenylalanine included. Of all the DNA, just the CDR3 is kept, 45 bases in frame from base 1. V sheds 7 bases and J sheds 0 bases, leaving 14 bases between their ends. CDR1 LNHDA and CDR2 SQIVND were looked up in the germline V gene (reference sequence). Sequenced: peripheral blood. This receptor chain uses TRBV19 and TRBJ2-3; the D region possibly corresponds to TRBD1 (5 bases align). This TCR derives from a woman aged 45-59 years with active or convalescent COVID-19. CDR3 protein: CASNQGSISTDTQYF. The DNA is TGTGCCAGTAATCAGGGATCGATTAGCACAGATACGCAGTATTTT.